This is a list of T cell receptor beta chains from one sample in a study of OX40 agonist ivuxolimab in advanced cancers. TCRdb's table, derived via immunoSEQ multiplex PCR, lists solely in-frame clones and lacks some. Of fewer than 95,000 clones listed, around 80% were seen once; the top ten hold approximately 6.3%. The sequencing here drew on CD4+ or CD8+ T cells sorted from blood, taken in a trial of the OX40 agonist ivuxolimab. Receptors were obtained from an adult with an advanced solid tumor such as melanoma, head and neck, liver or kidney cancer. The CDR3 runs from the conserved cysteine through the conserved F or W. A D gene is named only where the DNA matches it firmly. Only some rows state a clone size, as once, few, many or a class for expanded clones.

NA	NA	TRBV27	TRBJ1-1	CASSLQKTVPLNTEAFF	TGTGCCAGCAGTTTACAAAAGACAGTCCCCTTGAACACTGAAGCTTTCTTT
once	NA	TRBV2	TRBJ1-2	CASSETRGTYGYTF	TGTGCCAGCAGTGAAACCAGGGGCACCTATGGCTACACCTTC
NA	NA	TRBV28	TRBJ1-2	CASSSTGTGEYGYTF	TGTGCCAGCAGTTCTACAGGGACGGGTGAATATGGCTACACCTTC
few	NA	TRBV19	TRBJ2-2	CASSNPNTGELFF	TGTGCCAGTAGTAACCCTAACACCGGGGAGCTGTTTTTT
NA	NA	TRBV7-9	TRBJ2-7	CASSSQEQTYEQYF	TGTGCCAGCAGCTCTCAAGAGCAAACCTACGAGCAGTACTTC
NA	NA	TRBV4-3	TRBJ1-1	CASSQDIGWDTEAFF	TGCGCCAGCAGCCAAGATATAGGGTGGGACACTGAAGCTTTCTTT
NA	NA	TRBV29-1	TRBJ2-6	CSVVAGSSGANVLTF	TGCAGCGTTGTGGCAGGGAGCTCTGGGGCCAACGTCCTGACTTTC
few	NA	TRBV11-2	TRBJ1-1	CASSLLAEAFF	TGTGCCAGCAGCTTATTAGCAGAAGCTTTCTTT
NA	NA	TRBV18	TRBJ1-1	CASSPPGFRSASDTEAFF	TGTGCCAGCTCACCACCGGGGTTCAGGTCCGCCTCGGACACTGAAGCTTTCTTT
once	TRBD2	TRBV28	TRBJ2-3	CASSPTSGRGWGSTDTQYF	TGTGCCAGCAGCCCTACTAGCGGGAGGGGATGGGGAAGCACAGATACGCAGTATTTT
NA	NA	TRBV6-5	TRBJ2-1	CASRNYNEQFF	TGTGCCAGCAGGAACTACAATGAGCAGTTCTTC
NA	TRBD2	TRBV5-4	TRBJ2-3	CASSTSGGPDTQYF	TGTGCCAGCAGCACTAGCGGGGGTCCAGATACGCAGTATTTT
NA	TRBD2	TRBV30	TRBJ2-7	CAWTPGLAGVSF	TGTGCCTGGACCCCGGGGCTAGCGGGAGTATCCTTC
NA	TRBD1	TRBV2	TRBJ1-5	CASNTGGSNQPQHF	TGTGCCAGCAATACAGGGGGGAGCAATCAGCCCCAGCATTTT
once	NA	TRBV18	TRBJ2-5	CASSQNQETQYF	TGTGCCAGCTCACAAAACCAAGAGACCCAGTACTTC
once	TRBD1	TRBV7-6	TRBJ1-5	CASSLGQGVRDQPQHF	TGTGCCAGCAGCTTAGGACAGGGTGTTCGAGATCAGCCCCAGCATTTT
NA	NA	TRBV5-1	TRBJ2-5	CASSQQRRGETQYF	TGCGCCAGCAGTCAGCAGCGAAGAGGGGAGACCCAGTACTTC
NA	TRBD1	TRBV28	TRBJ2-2	CATSTGHSNTGELFF	TGTGCCACCTCGACAGGGCATTCGAACACCGGGGAGCTGTTTTTT